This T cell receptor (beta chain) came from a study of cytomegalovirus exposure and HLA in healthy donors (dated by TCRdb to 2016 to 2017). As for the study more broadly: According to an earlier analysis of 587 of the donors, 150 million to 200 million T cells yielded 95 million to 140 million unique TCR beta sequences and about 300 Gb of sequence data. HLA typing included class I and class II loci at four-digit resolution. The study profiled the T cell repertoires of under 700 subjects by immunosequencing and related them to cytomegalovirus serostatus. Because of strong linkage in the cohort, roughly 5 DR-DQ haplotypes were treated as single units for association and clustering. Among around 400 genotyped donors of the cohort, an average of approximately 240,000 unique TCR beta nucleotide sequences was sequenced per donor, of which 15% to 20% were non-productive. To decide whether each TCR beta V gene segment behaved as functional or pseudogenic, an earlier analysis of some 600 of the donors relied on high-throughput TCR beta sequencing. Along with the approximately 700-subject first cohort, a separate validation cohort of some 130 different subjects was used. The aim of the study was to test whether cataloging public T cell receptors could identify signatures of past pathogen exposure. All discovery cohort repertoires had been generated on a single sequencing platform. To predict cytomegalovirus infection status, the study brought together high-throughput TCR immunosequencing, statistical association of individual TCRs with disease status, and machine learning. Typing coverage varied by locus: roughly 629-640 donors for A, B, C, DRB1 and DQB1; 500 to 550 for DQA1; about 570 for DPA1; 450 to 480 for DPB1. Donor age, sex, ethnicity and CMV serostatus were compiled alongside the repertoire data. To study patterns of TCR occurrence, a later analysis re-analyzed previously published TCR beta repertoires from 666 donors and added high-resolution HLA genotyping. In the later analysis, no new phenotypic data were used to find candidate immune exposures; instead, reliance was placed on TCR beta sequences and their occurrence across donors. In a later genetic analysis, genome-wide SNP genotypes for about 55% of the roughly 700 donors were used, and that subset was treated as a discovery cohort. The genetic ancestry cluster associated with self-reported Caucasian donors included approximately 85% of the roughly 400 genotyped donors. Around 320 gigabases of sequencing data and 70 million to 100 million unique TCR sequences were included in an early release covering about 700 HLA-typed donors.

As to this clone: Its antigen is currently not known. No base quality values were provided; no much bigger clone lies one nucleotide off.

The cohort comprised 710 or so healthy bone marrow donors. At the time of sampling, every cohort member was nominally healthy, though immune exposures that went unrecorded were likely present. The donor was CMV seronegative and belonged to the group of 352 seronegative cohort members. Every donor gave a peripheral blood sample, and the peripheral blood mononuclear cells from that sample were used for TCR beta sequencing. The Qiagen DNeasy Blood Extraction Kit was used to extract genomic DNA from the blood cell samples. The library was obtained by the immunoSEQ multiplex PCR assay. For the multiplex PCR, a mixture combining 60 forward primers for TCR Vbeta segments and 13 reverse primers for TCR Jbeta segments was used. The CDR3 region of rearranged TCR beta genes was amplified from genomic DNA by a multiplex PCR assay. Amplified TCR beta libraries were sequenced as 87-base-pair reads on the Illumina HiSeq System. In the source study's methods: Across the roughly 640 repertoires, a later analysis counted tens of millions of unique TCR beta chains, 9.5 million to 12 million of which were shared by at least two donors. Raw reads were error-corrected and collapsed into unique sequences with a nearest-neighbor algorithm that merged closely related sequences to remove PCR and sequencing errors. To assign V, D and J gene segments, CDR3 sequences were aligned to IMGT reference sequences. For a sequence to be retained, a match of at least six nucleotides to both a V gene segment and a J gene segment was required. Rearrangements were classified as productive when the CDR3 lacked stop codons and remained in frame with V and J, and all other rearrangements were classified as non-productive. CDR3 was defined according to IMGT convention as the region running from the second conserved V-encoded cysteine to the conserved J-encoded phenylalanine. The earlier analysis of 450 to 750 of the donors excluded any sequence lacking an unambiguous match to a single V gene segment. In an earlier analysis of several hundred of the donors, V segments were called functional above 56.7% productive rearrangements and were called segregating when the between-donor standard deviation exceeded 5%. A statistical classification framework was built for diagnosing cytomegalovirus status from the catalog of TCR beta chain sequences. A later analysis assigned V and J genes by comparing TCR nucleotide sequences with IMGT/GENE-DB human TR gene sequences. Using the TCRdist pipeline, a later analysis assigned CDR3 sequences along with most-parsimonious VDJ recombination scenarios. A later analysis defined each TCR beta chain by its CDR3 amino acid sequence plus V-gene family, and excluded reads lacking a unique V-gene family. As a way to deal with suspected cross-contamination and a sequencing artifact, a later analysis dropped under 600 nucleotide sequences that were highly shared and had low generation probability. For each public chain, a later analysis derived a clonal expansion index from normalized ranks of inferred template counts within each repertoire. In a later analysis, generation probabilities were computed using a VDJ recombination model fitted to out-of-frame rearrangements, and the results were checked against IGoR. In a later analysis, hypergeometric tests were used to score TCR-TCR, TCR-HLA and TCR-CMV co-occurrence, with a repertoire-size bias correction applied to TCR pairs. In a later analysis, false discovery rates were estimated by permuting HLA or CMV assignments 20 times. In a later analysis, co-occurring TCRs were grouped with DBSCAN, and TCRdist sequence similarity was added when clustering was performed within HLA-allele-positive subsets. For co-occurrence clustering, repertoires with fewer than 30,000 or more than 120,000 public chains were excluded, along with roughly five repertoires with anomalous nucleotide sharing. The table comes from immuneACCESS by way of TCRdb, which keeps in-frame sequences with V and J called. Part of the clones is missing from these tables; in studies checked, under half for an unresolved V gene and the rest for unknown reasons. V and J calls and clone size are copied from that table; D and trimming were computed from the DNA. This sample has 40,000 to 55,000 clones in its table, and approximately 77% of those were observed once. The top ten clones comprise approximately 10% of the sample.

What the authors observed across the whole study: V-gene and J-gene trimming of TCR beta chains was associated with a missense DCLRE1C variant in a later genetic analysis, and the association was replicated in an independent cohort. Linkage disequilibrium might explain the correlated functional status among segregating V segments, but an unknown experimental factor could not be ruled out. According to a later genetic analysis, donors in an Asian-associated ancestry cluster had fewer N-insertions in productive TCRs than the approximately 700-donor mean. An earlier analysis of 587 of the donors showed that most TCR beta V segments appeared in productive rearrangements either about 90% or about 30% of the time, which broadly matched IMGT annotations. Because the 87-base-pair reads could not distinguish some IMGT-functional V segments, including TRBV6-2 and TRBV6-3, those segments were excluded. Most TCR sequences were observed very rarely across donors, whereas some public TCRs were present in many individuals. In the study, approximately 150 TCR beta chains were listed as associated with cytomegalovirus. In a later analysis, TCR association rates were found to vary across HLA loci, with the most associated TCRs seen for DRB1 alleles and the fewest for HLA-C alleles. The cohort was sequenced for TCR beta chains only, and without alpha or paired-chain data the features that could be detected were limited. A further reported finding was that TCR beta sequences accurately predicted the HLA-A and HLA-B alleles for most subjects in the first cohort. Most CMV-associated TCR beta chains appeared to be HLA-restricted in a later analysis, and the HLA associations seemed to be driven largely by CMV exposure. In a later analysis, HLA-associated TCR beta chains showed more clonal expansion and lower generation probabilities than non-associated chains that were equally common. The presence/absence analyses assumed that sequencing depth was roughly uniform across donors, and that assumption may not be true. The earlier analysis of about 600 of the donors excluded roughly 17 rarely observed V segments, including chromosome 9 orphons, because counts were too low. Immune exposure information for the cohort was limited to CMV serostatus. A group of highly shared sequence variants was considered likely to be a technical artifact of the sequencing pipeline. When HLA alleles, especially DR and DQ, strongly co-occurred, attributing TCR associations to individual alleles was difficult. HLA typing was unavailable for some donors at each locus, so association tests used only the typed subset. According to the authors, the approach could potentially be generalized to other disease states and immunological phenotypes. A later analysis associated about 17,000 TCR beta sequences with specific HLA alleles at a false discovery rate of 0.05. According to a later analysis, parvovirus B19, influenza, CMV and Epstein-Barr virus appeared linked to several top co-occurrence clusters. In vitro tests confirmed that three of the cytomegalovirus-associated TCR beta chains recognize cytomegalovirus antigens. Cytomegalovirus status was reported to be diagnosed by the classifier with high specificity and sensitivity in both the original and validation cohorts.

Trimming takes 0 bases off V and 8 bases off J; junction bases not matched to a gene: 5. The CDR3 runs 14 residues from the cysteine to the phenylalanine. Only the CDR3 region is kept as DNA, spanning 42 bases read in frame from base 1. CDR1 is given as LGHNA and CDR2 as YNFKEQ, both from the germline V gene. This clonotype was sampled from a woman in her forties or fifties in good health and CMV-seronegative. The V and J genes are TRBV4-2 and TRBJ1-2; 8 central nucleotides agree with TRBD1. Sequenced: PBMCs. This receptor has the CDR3 CASSQDRTGGGYTF. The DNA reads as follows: TGTGCCAGCAGCCAAGATCGAACAGGGGGAGGCTACACCTTC.